Included here is one T cell receptor beta chain sequence, with context. Its binding antigen is unknown. The sample holds no much larger clone one base away, and base qualities are not on file. The immunoSEQ Assay, a bias-controlled multiplex PCR, was used to amplify TCRbeta CDR3 regions from genomic DNA. As for the authors' bioinformatics: The number of nucleated cells in each sample was estimated by amplification of reference gene primers within the assay. To quantify the absolute abundance of each unique TCRbeta CDR3 rearrangement, sequence reads were collapsed and filtered. Productive Simpson clonality was computed per sample as the square root of Simpson's diversity index over productive rearrangements. TCRdb took over this immuneACCESS table, retaining in-frame rearrangements with V and J assigned. Such tables are incomplete; in checked studies, under half of the missing clones stem from an unresolved V gene, and the remainder is unexplained. That table furnishes V, J and clone size, whereas the DNA furnished D and trimming. In all, the sample holds roughly 200,000 clones, and 84% of those were seen once. The ten largest clones add up to 3% to 3.5% of the sample.

The germline V gene (reference sequence) provides CDR1 SGHKS and CDR2 YYEKEE. The CDR3, from cysteine to phenylalanine, totals 16 residues. Left in the record is the CDR3 DNA by itself, 48 bases read in frame from the first base. Relative to germline, V is missing 3 bases and J is missing 4 bases, with 7 bases of the junction outside any gene match. Enrolling through a virtual design, the prospective study's participants ranged in age from roughly 18 to 100 years and lived across roughly 24 United States geographic areas. In the prospective study, participants were assigned to cohorts based on the clinical history participants reported in a screening survey and a study questionnaire. Exposed participants were defined as having been in contact with someone with a PCR-confirmed or clinician-diagnosed COVID-19 case within 2 weeks of study entry. Mobile phlebotomists in the prospective study collected whole blood, serum and a nasopharyngeal or oropharyngeal swab from every participant. Over a roughly two-month period, participants in the prospective study had the option of providing additional blood draws and questionnaires. Prospective study blood samples were shipped either frozen or at room temperature before DNA extraction.

The data were taken from a study of blood T cell repertoires in COVID-19 (dated by TCRdb to about 2020). Broadly, across the study: Collaborator samples came from the United States, Italy and Spain and covered acute and convalescent phases of COVID-19. Subjects who had been exposed to COVID-19, were actively infected with it, or had recovered from it provided the deeply sampled blood TCRbeta repertoires that made up the dataset. The samples were drawn from the first 160 participants of the ongoing ImmuneRACE study and from 950 to 1,500 subjects provided by 6 global collaborators. The prospective study material was composed of cDNA or gDNA derived from T cells, B-cell-depleted T cells, or PBMCs. The repertoires were released in a freely available public database intended as a resource for research on the immune response to SARS-CoV-2. The sample metadata nearly always contained a de-identified subject ID, COVID-19 status, age in years and sex. Where available, HLA class I and class II types were obtained from metadata supplied by the sample provider rather than from assay-based typing.

Beyond this particular receptor, the publication reports: The amount of clinical and demographic metadata varied by source and participant and was provided uncurated.

The chain is assembled from TRBV5-5 and TRBJ1-5; 10 bases in the middle match TRBD1. The sample was PBMCs or T cells enriched from blood (not recorded which). This TCR came from a woman between 25 and 40 years old who had been exposed to COVID-19. In nucleotide form, the sequence is TGTGCCAGCAGCTCCTCGGTGGGACAGGGGAATCAGCCCCAGCATTTT. This is translated as CASSSSVGQGNQPQHF.